The rows below give T cell receptor beta chains drawn from one sample of a study of patients and donors after allogeneic stem cell transplantation. TCRdb analysed the RT-PCR reads with MiXCR anew, one entry per CDR3 protein. This table holds about 87,000 distinct CDR3 sequences, around 5% found once. Sequenced sample: blood, either unsorted or a sorted T cell fraction (not recorded which). Source of these receptors: a human donor who was either an allogeneic HSCT recipient or a stem cell or donor lymphocyte infusion donor (not recorded which). It is not recorded whose cells these are; they may come from a transplant donor. The CDR3 runs from the conserved cysteine through the conserved F or W.

J gene: TRBJ2-1
V gene: TRBV7-2
CDR3 protein: CASSLVPDSYNEQFF

J gene: TRBJ1-4
V gene: TRBV20-1
CDR3 protein: CSARDLGRWNEKLFF

J gene: TRBJ2-7
V gene: TRBV7-8
CDR3 protein: CASSRRQGGYEQYF

J gene: TRBJ1-2
V gene: TRBV18
CDR3 protein: CASSPSTGSYGYTF

J gene: TRBJ2-3
V gene: TRBV20-1
CDR3 protein: CSAPGGPSPTDTQYF

J gene: TRBJ2-3
V gene: TRBV9
CDR3 protein: CASSVGGRGTDTQYF

J gene: TRBJ2-1
V gene: TRBV20-1
CDR3 protein: CSARVLEGGSYNEQFF

J gene: TRBJ2-3
V gene: TRBV5-1
CDR3 protein: CASSYIRGASTDTQYF

J gene: TRBJ1-2
V gene: TRBV5-6
CDR3 protein: CASSYGQGAGYTF

J gene: TRBJ2-2
V gene: TRBV7-3
CDR3 protein: CASSLNGPTGELFF

J gene: TRBJ2-1
V gene: TRBV3-1
CDR3 protein: CASSHLAAHEQFF

J gene: TRBJ2-1
V gene: TRBV20-1
CDR3 protein: CSASPTAGANNEQFF

J gene: TRBJ2-1
V gene: TRBV5-1
CDR3 protein: CASSLDGGAYNEQFF

J gene: TRBJ1-4
V gene: TRBV11-2
CDR3 protein: CASRQAGVEKLFF

J gene: TRBJ2-2
V gene: TRBV6-1
CDR3 protein: CASIVTGGTGELFF

J gene: TRBJ2-2
V gene: TRBV12-3/TRBV12-4
CDR3 protein: CASRQGTGELFF